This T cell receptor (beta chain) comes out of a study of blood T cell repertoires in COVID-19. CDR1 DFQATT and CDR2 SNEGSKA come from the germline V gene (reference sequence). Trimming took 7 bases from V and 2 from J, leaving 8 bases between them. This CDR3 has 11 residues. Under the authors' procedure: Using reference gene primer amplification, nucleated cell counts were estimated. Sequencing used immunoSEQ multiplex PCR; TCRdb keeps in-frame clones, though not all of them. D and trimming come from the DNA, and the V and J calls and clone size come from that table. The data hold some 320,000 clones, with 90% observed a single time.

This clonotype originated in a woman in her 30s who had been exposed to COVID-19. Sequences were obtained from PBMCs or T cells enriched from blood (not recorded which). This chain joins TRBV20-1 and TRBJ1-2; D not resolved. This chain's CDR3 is CSGAGNYGYTF. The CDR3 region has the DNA TGCAGTGGCGCCGGGAACTATGGCTACACCTTC.